This T cell receptor (beta chain) was profiled in a study of vaccination and CD4 T cells after COVID-19. For the study at large: Convalescent patients gave post-COVID blood a median around 91 days post-diagnosis, range 35 to 161.

The germline CDR1 and CDR2 sequences are MNHNS and SASEGT. J lost 0 bases, V lost 5 bases, and 6 bases had no gene match. The CDR3 length is 15 residues. With regard to this clonotype: No antigen is known for it.

Cultured CD4+ T cell DNA underwent sequencing with the Oncomine TCR Beta short-read assay. TCRdb recomputed calls from the PCR reads with MiXCR, one row per CDR3 protein. The sample records around 12,000 distinct CDR3 sequences, about half being singletons. The treatment was: roughly 10-day PBMC culture with coronavirus spike peptide pools or control peptides (ViraFEST assay). ViraFEST used peptide pools to expand antigen-specific T cells, then sequenced TCRs. Positive PCR results dated from March to December 2020, before the US Alpha, Beta and Delta variants. Investigators isolated CD4+ T cells by negative selection after about 11 days of culture.

The TCR originated in a human donor who had recovered from COVID-19. The sequenced sample consisted of CD4+ T cells from blood, cultured in vitro. V gene TRBV6-1 combines with J gene TRBJ1-1; 7 nucleotides match TRBD1. The CDR3 DNA sequence: TGTGCCAGCAGTCCCGGACAGGCCATGAACACTGAAGCTTTCTTT. Its protein is CASSPGQAMNTEAFF.